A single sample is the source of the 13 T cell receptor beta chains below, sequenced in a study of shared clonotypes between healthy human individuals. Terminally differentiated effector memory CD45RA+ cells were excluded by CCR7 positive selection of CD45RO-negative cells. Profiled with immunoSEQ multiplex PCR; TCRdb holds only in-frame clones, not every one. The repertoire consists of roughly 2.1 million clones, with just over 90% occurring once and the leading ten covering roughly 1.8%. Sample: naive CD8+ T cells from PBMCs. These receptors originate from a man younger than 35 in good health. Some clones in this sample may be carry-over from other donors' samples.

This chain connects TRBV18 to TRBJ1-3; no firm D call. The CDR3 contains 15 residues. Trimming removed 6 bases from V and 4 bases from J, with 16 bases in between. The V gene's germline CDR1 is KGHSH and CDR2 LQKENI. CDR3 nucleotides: TGTGCCAGCTCCCCTGGTCGGGTATCCGGAAACACCATATATTTT. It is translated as CASSPGRVSGNTIYF.

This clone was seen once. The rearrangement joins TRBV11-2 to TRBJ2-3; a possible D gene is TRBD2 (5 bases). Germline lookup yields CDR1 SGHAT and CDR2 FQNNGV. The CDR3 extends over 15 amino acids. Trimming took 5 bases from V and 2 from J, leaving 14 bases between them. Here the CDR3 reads CASSPEGFVTDTQYF. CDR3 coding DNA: TGTGCCAGCAGCCCAGAGGGCTTTGTCACAGATACGCAGTATTTT.

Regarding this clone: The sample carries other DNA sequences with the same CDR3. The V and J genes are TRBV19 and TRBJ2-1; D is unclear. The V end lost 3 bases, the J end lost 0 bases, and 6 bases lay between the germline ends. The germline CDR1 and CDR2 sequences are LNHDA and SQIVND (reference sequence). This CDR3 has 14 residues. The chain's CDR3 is CASSIWGSYNEQFF. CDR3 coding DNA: TGTGCCAGTAGTATCTGGGGCTCCTACAATGAGCAGTTCTTC.

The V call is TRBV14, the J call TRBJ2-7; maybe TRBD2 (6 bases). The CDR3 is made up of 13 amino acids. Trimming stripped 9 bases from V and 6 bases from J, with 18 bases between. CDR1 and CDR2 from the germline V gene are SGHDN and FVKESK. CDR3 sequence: CASSTTRRGEQYF. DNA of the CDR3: TGTGCCAGTTCGACAACACGGCGGGGCGAGCAGTACTTC.

CDR3 in amino acids: CASSEARDYVSQYF. CDR3 in DNA: TGTGCCAGCAGTGAAGCCCGGGACTACGTCTCGCAGTACTTC. V usage is TRBV6-1 and J usage is TRBJ2-7, with 7 bases that match TRBD2. This CDR3 is 14 amino acids long. Looked up from germline, CDR1 is MNHNS and CDR2 is SASEGT. After removal of 0 bases from V and 9 bases from J, the junction contained 8 bases not matched to a gene.

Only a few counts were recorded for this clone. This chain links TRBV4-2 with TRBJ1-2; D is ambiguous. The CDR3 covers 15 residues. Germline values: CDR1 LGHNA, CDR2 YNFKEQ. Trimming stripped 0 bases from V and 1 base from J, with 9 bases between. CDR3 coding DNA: TGTGCCAGCAGCCAAGAGTCGCAGGATAACTATGGCTACACCTTC. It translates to CASSQESQDNYGYTF.

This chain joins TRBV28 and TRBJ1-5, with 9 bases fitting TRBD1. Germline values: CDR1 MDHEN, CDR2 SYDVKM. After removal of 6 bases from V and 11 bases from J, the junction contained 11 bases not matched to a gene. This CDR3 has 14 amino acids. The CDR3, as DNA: TGTGCCAGCAGACCGGGACAGGGATTGGTGTCCCAGCATTTT. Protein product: CASRPGQGLVSQHF.

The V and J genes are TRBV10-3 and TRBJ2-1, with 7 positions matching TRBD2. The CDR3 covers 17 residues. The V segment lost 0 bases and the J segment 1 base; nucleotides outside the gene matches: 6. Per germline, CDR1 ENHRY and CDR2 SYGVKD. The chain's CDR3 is CAISESVGLGSYNEQFF. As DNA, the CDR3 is TGTGCCATCAGTGAGTCGGTCGGACTAGGGTCCTACAATGAGCAGTTCTTC.

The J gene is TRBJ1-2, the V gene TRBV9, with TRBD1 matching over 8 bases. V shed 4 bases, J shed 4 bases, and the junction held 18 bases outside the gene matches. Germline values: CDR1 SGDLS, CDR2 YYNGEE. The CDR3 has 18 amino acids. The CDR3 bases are TGTGCCAGCAGCCATCCGGGACAGGATATCGATACCCGCTATGGCTACACCTTC. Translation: CASSHPGQDIDTRYGYTF.

CDR3 sequence: CASRPAPGSYEQYF. CDR3 bases: TGTGCCAGCAGACCCGCCCCGGGCTCCTACGAGCAGTACTTC. The rearrangement links TRBV27 to TRBJ2-7; D is ambiguous. V dropped 6 bases and J dropped 0 bases, with 12 bases sitting between them. CDR1 MNHEY and CDR2 SMNVEV come from the germline V gene (reference sequence). The length of the CDR3 is 14 residues.

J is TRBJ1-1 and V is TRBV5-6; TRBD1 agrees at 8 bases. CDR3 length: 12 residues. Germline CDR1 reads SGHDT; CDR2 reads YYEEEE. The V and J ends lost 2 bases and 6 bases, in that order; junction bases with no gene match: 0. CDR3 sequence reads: CASSLQGAEAFF. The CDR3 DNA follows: TGTGCCAGCAGCTTACAGGGGGCTGAAGCTTTCTTT.

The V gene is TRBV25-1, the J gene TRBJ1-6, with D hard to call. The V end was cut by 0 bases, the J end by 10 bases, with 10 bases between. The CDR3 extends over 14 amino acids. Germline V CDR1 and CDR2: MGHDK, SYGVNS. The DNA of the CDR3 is TGTGCCAGCAGTGAATACGGGGTAGGGTCACCCCTCCACTTT. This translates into CASSEYGVGSPLHF.

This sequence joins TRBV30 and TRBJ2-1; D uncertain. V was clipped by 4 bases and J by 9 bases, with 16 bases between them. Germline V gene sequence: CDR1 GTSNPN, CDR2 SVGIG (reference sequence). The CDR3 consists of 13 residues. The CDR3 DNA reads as TGTGCCTGGACCTACACTCGGTTCGGTGAGCAGTTCTTC. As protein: CAWTYTRFGEQFF.